This T cell receptor (beta chain) was obtained from a study of blood T cell repertoires in COVID-19. About the research overall: Samples taken during acute and convalescent COVID-19 were collected in the United States, Italy and Spain. Sources were T cells, B-cell-depleted T cells, or PBMCs; the material itself was cDNA or gDNA.

Germline CDR1 LNHDA, CDR2 SQIVND (reference sequence). V dropped 4 bases and J dropped 0 bases, with 12 bases sitting between them. CDR3 length equals 15 residues. Authors' methods: Reference gene primer amplification gave nucleated cell count estimates. Profiling relied on immunoSEQ multiplex PCR, and the TCRdb table lists in-frame clones only, not all of them. That table is the source of V, J and clone size, and D and trimming were worked out from the DNA. There are some 96,000 clones in the sample; 83% occur only once, and roughly an eighth lies in the top ten. The sequence came from a human donor in a cohort sampled during active COVID-19. The chain recombines TRBV19 with TRBJ1-1; D gene ambiguous. What was sequenced was peripheral blood. The CDR3 loop is CASSRSGSMNTEAFF. The DNA of the CDR3 is TGTGCCAGTAGTAGGTCGGGATCCATGAACACTGAAGCTTTCTTT. The full variable domain, with the rest looked up from reference TRBV19 and TRBJ1-1, is DGGITQSPKYLFRKEGQNVTLSCEQNLNHDAMYWYRQDPGQGLRLIYYSQIVNDFQKGDIAEGYSVSREKKESFPLTVTSAQKNPTAFYLCASSRSGSMNTEAFFGQGTRLTVV.